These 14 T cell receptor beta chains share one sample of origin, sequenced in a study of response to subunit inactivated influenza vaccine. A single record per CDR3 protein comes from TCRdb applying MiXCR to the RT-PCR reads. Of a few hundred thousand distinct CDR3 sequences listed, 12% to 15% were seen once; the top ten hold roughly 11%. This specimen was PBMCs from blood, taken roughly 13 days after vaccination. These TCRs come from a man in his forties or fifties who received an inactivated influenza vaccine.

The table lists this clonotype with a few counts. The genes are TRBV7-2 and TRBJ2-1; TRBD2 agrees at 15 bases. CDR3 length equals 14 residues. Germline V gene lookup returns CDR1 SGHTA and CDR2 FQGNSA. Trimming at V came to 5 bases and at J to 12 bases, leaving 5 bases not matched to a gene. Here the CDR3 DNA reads TGTGCCAGCAGCCGGGGACTAGCGGGGGGAGGGCAGTTCTTC. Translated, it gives CASSRGLAGGGQFF.

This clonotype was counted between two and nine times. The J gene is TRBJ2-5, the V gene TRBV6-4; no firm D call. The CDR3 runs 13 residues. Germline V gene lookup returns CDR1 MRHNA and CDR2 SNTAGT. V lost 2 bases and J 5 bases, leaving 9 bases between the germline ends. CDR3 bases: TGTGCCAGCAGTGACCCTGATGTGGAGACCCAGTACTTC. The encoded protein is CASSDPDVETQYF.

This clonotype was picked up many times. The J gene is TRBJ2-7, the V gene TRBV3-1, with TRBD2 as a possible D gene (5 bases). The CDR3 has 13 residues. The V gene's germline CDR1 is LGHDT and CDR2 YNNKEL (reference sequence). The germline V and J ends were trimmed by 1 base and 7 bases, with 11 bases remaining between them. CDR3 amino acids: CASSQVGRGEQYF. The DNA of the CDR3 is TGTGCCAGCAGCCAAGTAGGGCGCGGGGAGCAGTACTTC.

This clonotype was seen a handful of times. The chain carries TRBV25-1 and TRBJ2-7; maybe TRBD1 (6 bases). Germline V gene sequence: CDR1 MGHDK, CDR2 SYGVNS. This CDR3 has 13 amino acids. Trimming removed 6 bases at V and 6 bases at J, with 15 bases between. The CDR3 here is CASSPLTGTEQYF. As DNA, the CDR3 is TGTGCCAGCAGCCCATTAACAGGGACCGAGCAGTACTTC.

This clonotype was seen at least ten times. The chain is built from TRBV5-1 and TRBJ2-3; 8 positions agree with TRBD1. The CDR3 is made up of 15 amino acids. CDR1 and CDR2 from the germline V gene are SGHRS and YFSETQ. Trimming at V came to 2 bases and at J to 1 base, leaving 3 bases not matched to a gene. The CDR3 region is CASSFPGQGTDTQYF. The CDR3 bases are TGCGCCAGCAGCTTTCCGGGACAGGGCACAGATACGCAGTATTTT.

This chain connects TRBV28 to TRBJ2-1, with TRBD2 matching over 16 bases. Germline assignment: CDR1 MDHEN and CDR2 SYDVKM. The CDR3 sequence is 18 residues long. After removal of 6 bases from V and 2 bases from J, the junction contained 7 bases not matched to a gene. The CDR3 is CASSWGLAGGITYNEQFF. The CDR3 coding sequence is TGTGCCAGCAGCTGGGGACTAGCGGGAGGGATAACCTACAATGAGCAGTTCTTC.

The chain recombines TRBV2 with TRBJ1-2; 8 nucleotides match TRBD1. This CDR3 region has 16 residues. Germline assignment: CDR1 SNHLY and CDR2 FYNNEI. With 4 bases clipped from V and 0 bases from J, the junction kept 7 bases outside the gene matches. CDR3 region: CASSVGDRLANYGYTF. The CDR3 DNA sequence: TGTGCCAGCAGTGTTGGGGACAGGCTCGCTAACTATGGCTACACCTTC.

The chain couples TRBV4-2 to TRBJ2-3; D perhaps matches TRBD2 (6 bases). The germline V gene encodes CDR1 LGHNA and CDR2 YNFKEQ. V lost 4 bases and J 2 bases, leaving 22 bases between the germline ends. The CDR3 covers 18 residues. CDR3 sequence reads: CASSPRDSGFPSTDTQYF. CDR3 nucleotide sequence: TGTGCCAGCAGCCCTCGGGACTCAGGGTTCCCATCCACAGATACGCAGTATTTT.

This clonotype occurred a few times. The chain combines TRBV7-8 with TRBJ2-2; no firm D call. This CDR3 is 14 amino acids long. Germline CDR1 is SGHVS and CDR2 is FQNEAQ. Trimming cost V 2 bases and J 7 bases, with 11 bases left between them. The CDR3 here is CASSLIVRSGELFF. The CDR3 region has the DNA TGTGCCAGCAGCTTAATAGTCCGGAGCGGGGAGCTGTTTTTT.

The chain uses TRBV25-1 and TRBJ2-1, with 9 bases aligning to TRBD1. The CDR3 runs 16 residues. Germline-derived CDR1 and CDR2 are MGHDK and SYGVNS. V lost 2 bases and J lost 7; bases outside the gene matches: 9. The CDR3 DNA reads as TGTGCCAGCAGTGAAATCGGAAGGACAGGGGCAAATGAGCAGTTCTTC. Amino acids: CASSEIGRTGANEQFF.

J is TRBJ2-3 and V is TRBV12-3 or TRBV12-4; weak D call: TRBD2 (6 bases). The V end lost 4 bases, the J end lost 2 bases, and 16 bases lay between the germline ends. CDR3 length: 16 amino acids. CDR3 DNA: TGTGCCAGCAGTTCTTTGTTCGGGAGCCCCACAGATACGCAGTATTTT. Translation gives CASSSLFGSPTDTQYF.

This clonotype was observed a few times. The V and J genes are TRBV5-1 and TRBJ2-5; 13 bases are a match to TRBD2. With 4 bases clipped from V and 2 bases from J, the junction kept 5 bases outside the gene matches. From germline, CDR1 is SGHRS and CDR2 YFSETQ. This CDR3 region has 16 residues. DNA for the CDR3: TGCGCCAGCAGCACCGGGACTAGCGGGACACAAGAGACCCAGTACTTC. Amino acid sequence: CASSTGTSGTQETQYF.

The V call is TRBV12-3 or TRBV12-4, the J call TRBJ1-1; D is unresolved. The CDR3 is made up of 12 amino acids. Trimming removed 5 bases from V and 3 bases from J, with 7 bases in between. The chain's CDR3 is CASSPWDTEAFF. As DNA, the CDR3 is TGTGCCAGCAGTCCCTGGGACACTGAAGCTTTCTTT.

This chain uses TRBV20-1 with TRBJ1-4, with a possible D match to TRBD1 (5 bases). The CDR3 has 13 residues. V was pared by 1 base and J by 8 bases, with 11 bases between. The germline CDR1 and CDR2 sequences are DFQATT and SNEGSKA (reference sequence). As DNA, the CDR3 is TGCAGTGCTAGAGTCCCAGGGCCGGAAAAACTGTTTTTT. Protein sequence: CSARVPGPEKLFF.